This T cell receptor (beta chain) was identified in a study of T cells after yellow fever vaccination (dated 2019 in TCRdb). Regarding the research as a whole: The SMART-Seq v4 Ultra Low Input RNA kit was used to prepare libraries from fractions with low cell numbers. To follow T-cell clones before and after primary and booster YFV17D yellow fever vaccination, bulk TCR alpha and beta repertoires were sequenced over time. Two healthy male donors made up the cohort, one aged 18 to 29 years and the other aged 30 to 40 years. Blood samples were taken at several timepoints before and after primary and secondary immunization, and bulk PBMC replicates and cell subsets were isolated.

Findings and caveats that apply to the study as a whole: The study included only two donors, which limits how far the findings can be generalized. A small share of clonotypes occurred in both CD4 and CD8 compartments, likely arising from convergent recombination. After the booster, most clones that had expanded after primary vaccination were detected again (nearly 98% of CD4 and around 88% of CD8), suggesting broad maintenance of memory. Compared with the primary T-cell response, the secondary T-cell response was weaker but faster, peaking on day 5 rather than day 15. Because abundant contaminating clonotypes from the bulk population could be contained in FACS-sorted repertoires, computational filtering was required.

Sequenced using an Illumina NovaSeq 6000. TCR cDNA was made using 5'RACE template switching, a step that added a universal primer site and unique molecular identifiers. Priming of cDNA synthesis was performed from both the TCR alpha and TCR beta constant segments. Library amplification used two PCR steps, and the second PCR step added sample barcodes and sequencing adapters. Sequencing of libraries was done on Illumina HiSeq 2500 (2x100 bp) or NovaSeq (2x150 bp). Regarding the original processing steps: Reads were demultiplexed and collapsed into UMI consensus sequences with MIGEC, and V(D)J alignment was performed with MiXCR. Vaccine-responding clonotypes were defined with edgeR using replicate PBMC samples, requiring FDR below 0.01 and a log2 fold change above 5 up to day 15. Each bulk clonotype received a CD4 or CD8 identity based on whether the sequenced CD4 or CD8 repertoire contained that clonotype at higher abundance. The raw public data were reprocessed by TCRdb itself: fastp quality trimming at Q25, MiXCR clonotype calling, in-frame beta chains only. Entries that share a CDR3 protein sequence are merged under the most common genes and DNA. TCRdb, not the authors, supplied the V and J calls. The sample data list under 400,000 distinct CDR3 sequences, and around 12% of these were observed just once. The top ten hold about 3% of the sample.

In the germline V gene (reference sequence), CDR1 corresponds to LNHDA and CDR2 to SQIVND. After removal of 6 bases from V and 2 bases from J, the junction retains 4 bases not matched to a gene. Including the terminal cysteine and phenylalanine, the CDR3 comprises 16 residues. Of the read, only the CDR3 DNA is kept; its 48 bases are in frame from base 1. Comments on this clonotype: The target of this receptor is not known. Base quality data are lacking; no much larger clone is found one base away.

The treatment or condition label corresponds to: live attenuated yellow fever vaccine strain. PBMCs were isolated from peripheral blood using a standard Ficoll-Paque protocol. CD4 and CD8 T-cell fractions were isolated with Dynabeads CD4 and CD8 positive selection kits. TriZol was used to extract RNA from bulk PBMCs, CD4 and CD8 fractions, and dextramer-positive and dextramer-negative fractions. This sample comprised CD4+ T cells sorted from PBMCs, obtained 15 days after the yellow fever booster vaccination. The sequence came from a man aged 18 to 35 who received the YFV17D yellow fever vaccine. The rearranged chain carries TRBV19 and TRBJ1-6; 10 of the junction bases match TRBD1. The DNA is TGTGCCAGTAGACAGACAGGGGGCACCTATAATTCACCCCTCCACTTT. This sequence encodes CASRQTGGTYNSPLHF. The full variable domain, completed from the reference TRBV19 and TRBJ1-6 proteins outside the CDR3, reads DGGITQSPKYLFRKEGQNVTLSCEQNLNHDAMYWYRQDPGQGLRLIYYSQIVNDFQKGDIAEGYSVSREKKESFPLTVTSAQKNPTAFYLCASRQTGGTYNSPLHFGNGTRLTVT.